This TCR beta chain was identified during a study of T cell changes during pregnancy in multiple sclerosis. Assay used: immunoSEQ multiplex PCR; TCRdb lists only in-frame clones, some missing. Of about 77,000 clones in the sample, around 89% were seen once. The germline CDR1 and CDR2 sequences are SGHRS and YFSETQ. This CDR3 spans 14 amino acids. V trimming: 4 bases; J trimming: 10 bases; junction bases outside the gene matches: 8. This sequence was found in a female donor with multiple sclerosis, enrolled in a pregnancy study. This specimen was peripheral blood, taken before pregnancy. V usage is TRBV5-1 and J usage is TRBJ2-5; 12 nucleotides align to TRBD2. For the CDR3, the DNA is TGCGCCAGCAGCGCCGGGACTAGCGGGTTTAACCAGTACTTC. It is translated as CASSAGTSGFNQYF.